This is a list of T cell receptor beta chains from one sample in a study of immune heterogeneity within non-small cell lung tumors. From the multiplex PCR reads, TCRdb called clonotypes with MiXCR, one entry per CDR3 protein. The sample includes 12,000 to 15,000 distinct CDR3 sequences, 25% to 35% seen only once; the top ten take approximately 14%. The sequenced sample consisted of lung tumor tissue. These receptors came from a woman aged 45-60 years with non-small cell lung cancer. CDR3s include the opening cysteine and the closing phenylalanine or tryptophan. Fields, in order: V gene, J gene, D gene, clone size, CDR3 DNA, CDR3 protein. D genes are given only for firm matches. For some rows the clone size is stated as once, few or many, or as a class when expanded; others skip it.

V gene: TRBV4-2; J gene: TRBJ1-1; D gene: -; clone size: many; CDR3 DNA: TGTGCCAGCAGCCCGGACGGAAACACTGAAGCTTTCTTT; CDR3 protein: CASSPDGNTEAFF
V gene: TRBV29-1; J gene: TRBJ2-1; D gene: TRBD2; clone size: many; CDR3 DNA: TGCAGCGCTAGGGGCGGGAGAGGGAACAATGAGCAGTTCTTC; CDR3 protein: CSARGGRGNNEQFF
V gene: TRBV19; J gene: TRBJ2-6; D gene: -; clone size: many; CDR3 DNA: TGTGCCAGTAGTAGTGGGGCGGGTGGGGCCAACGTCCTGACTTTC; CDR3 protein: CASSSGAGGANVLTF
V gene: TRBV28; J gene: TRBJ1-2; D gene: -; clone size: few; CDR3 DNA: TGTGCCAGCAGTCTCGCCCGGGGGCTCTACACCTTC; CDR3 protein: CASSLARGLYTF
V gene: TRBV5-4; J gene: TRBJ2-2; D gene: -; clone size: few; CDR3 DNA: TGTGCCAGCAGCTTGGGGACAAGGAACACCGGGGAGCTGTTTTTT; CDR3 protein: CASSLGTRNTGELFF
V gene: TRBV4-2; J gene: TRBJ2-6; D gene: -; clone size: few; CDR3 DNA: TGTGCCAGCAGCCTAGGGGGTTTACATGGGAACTCTGGGGCCAACGTCCTGACTTTC; CDR3 protein: CASSLGGLHGNSGANVLTF
V gene: TRBV28; J gene: TRBJ1-2; D gene: TRBD1; clone size: medium-sized; CDR3 DNA: TGTGCCAGCAGTTTAATGGGACAGGGGGCCTATGGCTACACCTTC; CDR3 protein: CASSLMGQGAYGYTF
V gene: TRBV28; J gene: TRBJ2-2; D gene: -; clone size: many; CDR3 DNA: TGTGCCAGCAGTTTATCTGACACCGGGGAGCTGTTTTTT; CDR3 protein: CASSLSDTGELFF
V gene: TRBV12-5; J gene: TRBJ1-1; D gene: TRBD1; clone size: -; CDR3 DNA: TGTGCTAGTGGTTTGGTACAGGGGGAGAACACTGAAGCTTTCTTT; CDR3 protein: CASGLVQGENTEAFF
V gene: TRBV30; J gene: TRBJ2-7; D gene: -; clone size: -; CDR3 DNA: TGTGCCTGGAGTCCAGGGGCGGGCGAGCAGTACTTC; CDR3 protein: CAWSPGAGEQYF
V gene: TRBV7-9; J gene: TRBJ2-7; D gene: -; clone size: -; CDR3 DNA: TGTGCCAGCAGCTTAATTCCCTACGAGCAGTACTTC; CDR3 protein: CASSLIPYEQYF
V gene: TRBV28; J gene: TRBJ1-2; D gene: -; clone size: -; CDR3 DNA: TGTGCCAGCAGTTTAGGGCGGAACTATGGCTACACCTTC; CDR3 protein: CASSLGRNYGYTF
V gene: TRBV20-1; J gene: TRBJ1-2; D gene: -; clone size: many; CDR3 DNA: TGCAGTGCTAGAGATCGTACAACATGGGACGGCTACACCTTC; CDR3 protein: CSARDRTTWDGYTF
V gene: TRBV27; J gene: TRBJ1-5; D gene: -; clone size: -; CDR3 DNA: TGTGCCAGCAGTTTAGGAATCGGGATGGAAGGCAATCAGCCCCAGCATTTT; CDR3 protein: CASSLGIGMEGNQPQHF
V gene: TRBV6-6; J gene: TRBJ1-4; D gene: -; clone size: many; CDR3 DNA: TGTGCCAGCAGTTACCGCGAATTCGGGACCCTGGGGGAAAAACTGTTTTTT; CDR3 protein: CASSYREFGTLGEKLFF
V gene: TRBV28; J gene: TRBJ2-5; D gene: -; clone size: few; CDR3 DNA: TGTGCCAGCAGTTTGGGTTGGGCAGAGCAAGAGACCCATTACTTC; CDR3 protein: CASSLGWAEQETHYF
V gene: TRBV10-1; J gene: TRBJ2-3; D gene: -; clone size: -; CDR3 DNA: TGCGCCAGCAGTGAGTTTAGGAGGCAAGATACGCAGTATTTT; CDR3 protein: CASSEFRRQDTQYF
V gene: TRBV6-1; J gene: TRBJ1-2; D gene: -; clone size: many; CDR3 DNA: TGTGCCAGCAGTGACAGGCCCACTAGAGCAGGCTACACCTTC; CDR3 protein: CASSDRPTRAGYTF
V gene: TRBV27; J gene: TRBJ2-5; D gene: -; clone size: -; CDR3 DNA: TGTGCCAGCAGTCACGAGACCCAGTACTTC; CDR3 protein: CASSHETQYF
V gene: TRBV20-1; J gene: TRBJ2-5; D gene: -; clone size: few; CDR3 DNA: TGCAGTGCTAGAGGTCCAGCTTTCGATACTGAGACCCAGTACTTC; CDR3 protein: CSARGPAFDTETQYF
V gene: TRBV10-3; J gene: TRBJ2-5; D gene: -; clone size: -; CDR3 DNA: TGTGCCATCGGGAGAGACACGGGCGGCCGAGAGACCCAGTACTTC; CDR3 protein: CAIGRDTGGRETQYF
V gene: TRBV20-1; J gene: TRBJ2-7; D gene: TRBD1; clone size: many; CDR3 DNA: TGCAGTGCTAGAGAGCTCGGACAGGACTACGAGCAGTACTTC; CDR3 protein: CSARELGQDYEQYF
V gene: TRBV28; J gene: TRBJ1-2; D gene: TRBD1; clone size: many; CDR3 DNA: TGTGCCAGCAGTGGGACAGGGGATGATTATGGCTACACCTTC; CDR3 protein: CASSGTGDDYGYTF
V gene: TRBV6-1; J gene: TRBJ1-1; D gene: -; clone size: medium-sized; CDR3 DNA: TGTGCCAGTCTTACAGAGTCCAGGGCTTTCTTT; CDR3 protein: CASLTESRAFF
V gene: TRBV30; J gene: TRBJ1-5; D gene: -; clone size: -; CDR3 DNA: TGTGCCTGGAGTGGGACAGCGAATCAGCCCCAGCATTTT; CDR3 protein: CAWSGTANQPQHF
V gene: TRBV28; J gene: TRBJ1-3; D gene: -; clone size: many; CDR3 DNA: TGTGCCAGCAGTTTAGGAGGGGGTGGAAACACCATATATTTT; CDR3 protein: CASSLGGGGNTIYF
V gene: TRBV6-1; J gene: TRBJ1-5; D gene: -; clone size: -; CDR3 DNA: TGTGCCAGCAGTGAAGGGGCTAACCCCAGGCCCCAGCATTTT; CDR3 protein: CASSEGANPRPQHF
V gene: TRBV11-2; J gene: TRBJ2-7; D gene: -; clone size: medium-sized; CDR3 DNA: TGTGCCAGCAGCTTAGCGGGGCAGGTAGTTTACGAGCAGTACTTC; CDR3 protein: CASSLAGQVVYEQYF
V gene: TRBV12-5; J gene: TRBJ2-3; D gene: TRBD1; clone size: many; CDR3 DNA: TGTGCTAGTGCCCCTCTCGGACAGGGGGTTATAGGCACAGATACGCAGTATTTT; CDR3 protein: CASAPLGQGVIGTDTQYF
V gene: TRBV7-8; J gene: TRBJ1-4; D gene: -; clone size: many; CDR3 DNA: TGTGCCAGCAGCCCGAACCGCCTTTTGGCGGGGGAACTGTTTTTT; CDR3 protein: CASSPNRLLAGELFF
V gene: TRBV10-3; J gene: TRBJ2-7; D gene: TRBD1; clone size: -; CDR3 DNA: TGTGCCGTCGCACCGGGACAGGACACCTACGAGCAGTACTTC; CDR3 protein: CAVAPGQDTYEQYF
V gene: TRBV7-8; J gene: TRBJ1-2; D gene: TRBD1; clone size: medium-sized; CDR3 DNA: TGTGCCAGCAGCGCTCGACAGGGGGCGGTTTTTGGCTACACCTTC; CDR3 protein: CASSARQGAVFGYTF
V gene: TRBV20-1; J gene: TRBJ2-3; D gene: -; clone size: once; CDR3 DNA: TGCAGTGCTAGTGTCACTACCCCCTCAGGTACAGATGCGCAGTATTTT; CDR3 protein: CSASVTTPSGTDAQYF
V gene: TRBV3-1; J gene: TRBJ1-1; D gene: TRBD1; clone size: -; CDR3 DNA: TGTGCCAGCAGCCTTCAGGGGGACACTGAAGCTTTCTTT; CDR3 protein: CASSLQGDTEAFF